This T cell receptor (beta chain) was recorded in a study of blood T cells in healthy people across ages. On this clonotype itself: What it binds is not known.

There are 13 residues in the CDR3. V was pared by 2 bases and J by 8 bases, with 12 bases between. The germline V gene has CDR1 MNHEY and CDR2 SVGEGT. In terms of origin and age, donors were healthy Caucasian individuals from Russia aged about 6 to 95. Researchers isolated at least 6.5 million PBMCs per sample. Findings of the study overall: Relative to aged donors, long-lived donors carried more naive CD4+ cells and displayed higher diversity.

Using a J-beta primer mix together with a sample-barcoded 5' primer, a second PCR was run for about 6 to 12 cycles. A template-switch adaptor with 12 random nucleotides tagged each cDNA molecule. TCRdb reanalysed the 5' RACE reads using MiXCR and keeps one entry per CDR3 protein. The sample carries around 900,000 distinct CDR3 sequences, about 30% recorded once. Sequencing used blood. This chain links TRBV6-2 or TRBV6-3 with TRBJ1-1; D is perhaps TRBD1 (5 bases). The TCR sequence derives from a woman of 80 years or more in good health. CDR3 amino acids: CASSYLGGGEAFF. The CDR3 DNA reads TGTGCCAGCAGTTACCTGGGTGGGGGAGAAGCTTTCTTT.